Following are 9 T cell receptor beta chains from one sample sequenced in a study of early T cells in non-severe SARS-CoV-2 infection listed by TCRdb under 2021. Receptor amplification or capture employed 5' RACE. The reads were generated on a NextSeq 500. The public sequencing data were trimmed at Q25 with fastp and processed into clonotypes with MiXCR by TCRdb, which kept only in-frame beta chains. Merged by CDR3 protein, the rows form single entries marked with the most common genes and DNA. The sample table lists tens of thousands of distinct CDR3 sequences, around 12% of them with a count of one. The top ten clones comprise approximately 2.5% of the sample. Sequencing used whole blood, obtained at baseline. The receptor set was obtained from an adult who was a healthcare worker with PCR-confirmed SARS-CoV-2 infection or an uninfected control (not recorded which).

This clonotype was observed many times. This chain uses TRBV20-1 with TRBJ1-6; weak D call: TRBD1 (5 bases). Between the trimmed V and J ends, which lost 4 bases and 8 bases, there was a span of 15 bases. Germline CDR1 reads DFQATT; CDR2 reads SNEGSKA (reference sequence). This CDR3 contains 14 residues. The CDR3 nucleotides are TGCAGTGCTATATCCGGGACGCCGGATTCACCCCTCCACTTT. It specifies CSAISGTPDSPLHF.

CDR3 loop: CASSDLGVPAEYTQYF. The CDR3 bases are TGTGCCAGCAGTGATCTAGGCGTCCCCGCGGAATATACGCAGTATTTT. The chain has TRBV25-1 and TRBJ2-3, with D hard to call. This CDR3 contains 16 residues. Germline-derived CDR1 and CDR2 are MGHDK and SYGVNS. Trimming removed 3 bases from V and 7 bases from J, with 20 bases in between.

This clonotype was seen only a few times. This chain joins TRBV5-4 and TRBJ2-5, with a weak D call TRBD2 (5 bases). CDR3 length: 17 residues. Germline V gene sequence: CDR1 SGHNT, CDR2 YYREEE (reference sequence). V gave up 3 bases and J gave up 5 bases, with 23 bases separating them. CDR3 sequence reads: CASSSPTWTGMYETQYF. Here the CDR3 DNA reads TGTGCCAGCAGCTCCCCCACCTGGACCGGGATGTATGAGACCCAGTACTTC.

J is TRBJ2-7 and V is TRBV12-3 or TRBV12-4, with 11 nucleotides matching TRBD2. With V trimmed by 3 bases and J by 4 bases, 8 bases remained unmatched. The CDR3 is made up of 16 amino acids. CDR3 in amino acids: CASSFSTSGNRYEQYF. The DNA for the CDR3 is TGTGCCAGCAGTTTCTCGACTAGCGGGAATAGGTACGAGCAGTACTTC.

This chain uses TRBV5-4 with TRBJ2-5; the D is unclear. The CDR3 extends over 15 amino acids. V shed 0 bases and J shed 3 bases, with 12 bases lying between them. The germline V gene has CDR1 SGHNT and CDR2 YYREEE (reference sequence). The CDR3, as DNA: TGTGCCAGCAGCTTGGATTCAGAGCGTGAAGAGACCCAGTACTTC. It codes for CASSLDSEREETQYF.

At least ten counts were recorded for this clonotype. The CDR3 DNA sequence: TGTGCCATCAGGGAAAACACATTGAACACTGAAGCTTTCTTT. Its translation is CAIRENTLNTEAFF. The J gene is TRBJ1-1, the V gene TRBV10-3, with no clear D. The CDR3 sequence is 14 residues long. V was pared by 6 bases and J by 0 bases, with 11 bases between. The germline gives CDR1 ENHRY, CDR2 SYGVKD.

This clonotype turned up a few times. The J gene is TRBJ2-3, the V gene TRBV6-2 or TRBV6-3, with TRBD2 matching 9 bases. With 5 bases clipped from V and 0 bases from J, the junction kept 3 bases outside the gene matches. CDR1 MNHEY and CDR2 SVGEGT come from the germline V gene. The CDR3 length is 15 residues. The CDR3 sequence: CASSRLAESTDTQYF. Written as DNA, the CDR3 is TGTGCCAGCAGTCGACTAGCGGAGAGCACAGATACGCAGTATTTT.

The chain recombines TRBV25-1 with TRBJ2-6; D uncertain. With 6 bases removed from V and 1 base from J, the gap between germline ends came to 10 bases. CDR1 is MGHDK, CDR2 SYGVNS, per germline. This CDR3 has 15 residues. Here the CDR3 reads CASSLGGSGANVLTF. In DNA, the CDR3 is TGTGCCAGCAGCCTCGGTGGGTCTGGGGCCAACGTCCTGACTTTC.

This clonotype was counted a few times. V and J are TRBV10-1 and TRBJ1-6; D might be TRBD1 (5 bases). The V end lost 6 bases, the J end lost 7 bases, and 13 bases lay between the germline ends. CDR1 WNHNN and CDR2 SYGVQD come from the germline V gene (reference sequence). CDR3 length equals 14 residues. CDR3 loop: CASRSSGTNSPLHF. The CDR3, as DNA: TGCGCCAGCAGAAGCTCCGGGACGAATTCACCCCTCCACTTT.